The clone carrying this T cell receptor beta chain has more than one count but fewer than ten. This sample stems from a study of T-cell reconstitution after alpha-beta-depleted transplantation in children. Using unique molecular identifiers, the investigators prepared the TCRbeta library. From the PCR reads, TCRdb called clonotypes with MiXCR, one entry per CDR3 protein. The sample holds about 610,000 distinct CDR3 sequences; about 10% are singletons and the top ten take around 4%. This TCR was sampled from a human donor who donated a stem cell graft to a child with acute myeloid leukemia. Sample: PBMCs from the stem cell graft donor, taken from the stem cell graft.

The CDR3 DNA reads TGTGCCAGCAGCTATGGACAAGCGGAGACCCAGTACTTC. Translated, it gives CASSYGQAETQYF. The chain employs TRBV7-2 and TRBJ2-5, with a weak D call TRBD1 (5 bases). The V and J ends lost 4 bases and 5 bases respectively, with 11 bases between them. The CDR3 runs 13 residues. Germline V gene sequence: CDR1 SGHTA, CDR2 FQGNSA.